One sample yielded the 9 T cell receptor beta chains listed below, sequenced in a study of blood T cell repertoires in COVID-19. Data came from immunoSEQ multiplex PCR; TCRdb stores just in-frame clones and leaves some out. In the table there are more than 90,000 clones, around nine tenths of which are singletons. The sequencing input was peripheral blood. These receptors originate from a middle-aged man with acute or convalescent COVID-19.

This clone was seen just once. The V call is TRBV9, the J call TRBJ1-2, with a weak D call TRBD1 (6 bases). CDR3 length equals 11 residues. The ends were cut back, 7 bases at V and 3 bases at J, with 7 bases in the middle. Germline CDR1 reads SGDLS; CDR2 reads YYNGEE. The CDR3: CASSGDYGYTF. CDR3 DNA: TGTGCCAGCTCAGGGGACTATGGCTACACCTTC.

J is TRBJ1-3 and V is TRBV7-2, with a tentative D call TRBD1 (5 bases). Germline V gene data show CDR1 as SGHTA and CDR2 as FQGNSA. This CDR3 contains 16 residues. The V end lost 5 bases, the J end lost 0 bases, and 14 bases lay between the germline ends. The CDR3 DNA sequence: TGTGCCAGCAGCCTCCACCCCACAGGCTCTGGAAACACCATATATTTT. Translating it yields CASSLHPTGSGNTIYF.

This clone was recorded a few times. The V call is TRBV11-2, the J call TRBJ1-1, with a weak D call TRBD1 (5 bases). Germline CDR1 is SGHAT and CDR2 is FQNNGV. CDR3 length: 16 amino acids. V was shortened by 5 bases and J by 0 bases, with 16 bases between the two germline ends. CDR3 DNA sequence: TGTGCCAGCAGCCGGTACAGGCTAGATATGAACACTGAAGCTTTCTTT. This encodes CASSRYRLDMNTEAFF.

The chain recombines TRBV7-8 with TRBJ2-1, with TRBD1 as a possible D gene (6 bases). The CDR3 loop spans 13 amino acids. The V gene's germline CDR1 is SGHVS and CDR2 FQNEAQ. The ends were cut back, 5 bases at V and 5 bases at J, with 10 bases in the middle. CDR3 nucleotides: TGTGCCAGCAGCATAAGACAGGACAATGAGCAGTTCTTC. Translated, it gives CASSIRQDNEQFF.

Here the CDR3 reads CASSPQGANSPLHF. Here the CDR3 DNA reads TGTGCCAGCAGCCCGCAGGGGGCTAATTCACCCCTCCACTTT. This chain uses TRBV5-8 with TRBJ1-6, with TRBD1 matching 8 bases. The CDR3 runs to 14 residues. The germline V gene encodes CDR1 SGHTS and CDR2 YDEGEE. V lost 4 bases to trimming and J lost 6 bases; unmatched junction nucleotides: 3.

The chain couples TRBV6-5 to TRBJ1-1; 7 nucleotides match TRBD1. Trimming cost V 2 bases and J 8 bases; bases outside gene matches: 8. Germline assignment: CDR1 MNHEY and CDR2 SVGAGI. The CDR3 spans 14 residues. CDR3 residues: CASSYGPGQIEAFF. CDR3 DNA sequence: TGTGCCAGCAGTTACGGCCCGGGACAGATAGAAGCTTTCTTT.

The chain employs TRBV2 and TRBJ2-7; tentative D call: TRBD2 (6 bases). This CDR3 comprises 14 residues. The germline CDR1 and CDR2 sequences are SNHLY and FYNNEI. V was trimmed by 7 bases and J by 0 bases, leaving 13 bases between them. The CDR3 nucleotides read TGTGCCAGCACCGGGACTGATAGCTCCTACGAGCAGTACTTC. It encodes CASTGTDSSYEQYF.

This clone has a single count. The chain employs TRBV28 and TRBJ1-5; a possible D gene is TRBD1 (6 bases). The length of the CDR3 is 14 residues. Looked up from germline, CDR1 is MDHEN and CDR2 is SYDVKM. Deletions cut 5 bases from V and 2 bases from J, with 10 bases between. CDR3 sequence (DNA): TGTGCCAGCAGTAGCAACAGGGGCAATCAGCCCCAGCATTTT. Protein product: CASSSNRGNQPQHF. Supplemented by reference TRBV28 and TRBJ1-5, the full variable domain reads DVKVTQSSRYLVKRTGEKVFLECVQDMDHENMFWYRQDPGLGLRLIYFSYDVKMKEKGDIPEGYSVSREKKERFSLILESASTNQTSMYLCASSSNRGNQPQHFGDGTRLSIL.

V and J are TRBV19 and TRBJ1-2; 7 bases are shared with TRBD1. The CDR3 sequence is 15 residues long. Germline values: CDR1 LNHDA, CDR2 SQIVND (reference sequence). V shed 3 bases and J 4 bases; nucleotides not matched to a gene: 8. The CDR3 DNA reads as TGTGCCAGTAGTATTACAGGGGTGAAAGGCTATGGCTACACCTTC. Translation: CASSITGVKGYGYTF.